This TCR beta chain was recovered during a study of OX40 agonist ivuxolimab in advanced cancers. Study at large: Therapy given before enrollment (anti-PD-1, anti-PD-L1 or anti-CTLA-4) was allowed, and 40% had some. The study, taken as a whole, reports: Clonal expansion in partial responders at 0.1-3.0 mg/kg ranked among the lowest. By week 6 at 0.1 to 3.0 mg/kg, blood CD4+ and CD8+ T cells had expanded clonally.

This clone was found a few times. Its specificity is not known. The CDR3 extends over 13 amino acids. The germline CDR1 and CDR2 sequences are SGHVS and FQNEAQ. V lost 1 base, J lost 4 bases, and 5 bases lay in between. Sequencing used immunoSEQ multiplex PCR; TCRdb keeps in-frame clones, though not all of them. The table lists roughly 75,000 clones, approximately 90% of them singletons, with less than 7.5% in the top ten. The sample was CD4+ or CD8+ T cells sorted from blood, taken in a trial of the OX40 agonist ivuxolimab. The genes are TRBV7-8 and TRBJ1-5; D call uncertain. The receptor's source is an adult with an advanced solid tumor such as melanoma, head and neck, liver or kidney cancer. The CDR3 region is CASSLVGNQPQHF. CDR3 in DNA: TGTGCCAGCAGCTTAGTGGGGAATCAGCCCCAGCATTTT. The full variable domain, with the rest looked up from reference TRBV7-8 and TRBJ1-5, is GAGVSQSPRYKVAKRGQDVALRCDPISGHVSLFWYQQALGQGPEFLTYFQNEAQLDKSGLPSDRFFAERPEGSVSTLKIQRTQQEDSAVYLCASSLVGNQPQHFGDGTRLSIL.